Each of the 26 T cell receptor beta chains below was sequenced from the same sample in a study of blood T cell repertoires in COVID-19. The table came from immunoSEQ multiplex PCR; TCRdb's copy has only in-frame clones and leaves some out. The table lists about 74,000 clones, about 69% of them singletons. The sample consisted of peripheral blood. All receptors come from a man in his 70s with acute or convalescent COVID-19.

This clone came up many times. The V call is TRBV3-1 (or the pseudogene TRBV3-2), the J call TRBJ2-7; perhaps TRBD2 as D (6 bases). CDR1 is LGHDT, CDR2 YNNKEL, per germline (reference sequence). V was pared by 0 bases and J by 2 bases, with 14 bases between. This CDR3 is built from 16 residues. CDR3 region: CASSQDRRRETYEQYF. The CDR3 DNA reads as TGTGCCAGCAGCCAAGATAGGAGGCGGGAAACCTACGAGCAGTACTTC.

The chain has TRBV27 and TRBJ1-4; TRBD1 matches 10 bases. The J segment lost 3 bases and the V segment lost 5 bases, leaving 6 bases of the junction unmatched. The CDR3 consists of 16 residues. Germline loops: CDR1 MNHEY, CDR2 SMNVEV (reference sequence). CDR3 sequence (DNA): TGTGCCAGCAGTCCGGACAGGGGGTTGGCTAATGAAAAACTGTTTTTT. Its translation is CASSPDRGLANEKLFF.

In DNA, the CDR3 is TGTGCCATCAGTGAGCGCTCCTCGGGGTCCTACACTGAAGCTTTCTTT. This encodes CAISERSSGSYTEAFF. The chain recombines TRBV10-3 with TRBJ1-1, with D unresolved. CDR3 length: 16 amino acids. From germline, CDR1 is ENHRY and CDR2 SYGVKD. Trimming left V 2 bases short and J 3 bases short, with 16 bases between.

Here the CDR3 reads CASSPGMGTEAFF. The DNA of the CDR3 is TGCGCCAGCAGCCCCGGGATGGGCACTGAAGCTTTCTTT. The V gene is TRBV5-1, the J gene TRBJ1-1; D gene unclear. This CDR3 has 13 amino acids. V gave up 4 bases and J gave up 4 bases, with 11 bases separating them. CDR1 and CDR2 from the germline V gene are SGHRS and YFSETQ.

This chain links TRBV7-2 with TRBJ1-1; no clear D. CDR3 length: 13 amino acids. Trimming left V 1 base short and J 7 bases short, with 10 bases between. Per the germline V gene, CDR1 is SGHTA and CDR2 is FQGNSA. The CDR3 nucleotides read TGTGCCAGCAGCTTAGGGGTCTGGAGTGAAGCTTTCTTT. Translation: CASSLGVWSEAFF.

The chain uses TRBV5-1 and TRBJ1-1; the match to TRBD1 covers 8 bases. From germline, CDR1 is SGHRS and CDR2 YFSETQ. After removal of 0 bases from V and 1 base from J, the junction contained 5 bases not matched to a gene. The CDR3 runs to 16 residues. The CDR3 bases are TGCGCCAGCAGCTTGGCCCGGGACAGGAGGAACACTGAAGCTTTCTTT. Translation: CASSLARDRRNTEAFF.

The chain joins TRBV5-1 to TRBJ1-1; 8 bases line up with TRBD1. The CDR3 has 15 residues. Germline lookup yields CDR1 SGHRS and CDR2 YFSETQ. Germline trimming cut 0 bases from V and 3 bases from J; bases unmatched to any gene: 4. CDR3 amino acids: CASSLGRGLDTEAFF. Written as DNA, the CDR3 is TGCGCCAGCAGCTTGGGCAGGGGGCTAGACACTGAAGCTTTCTTT.

V and J are TRBV28 and TRBJ1-2; the D gene is possibly TRBD1 (5 bases). CDR1 is MDHEN, CDR2 SYDVKM, per germline. V gave up 5 bases and J gave up 4 bases, with 8 bases separating them. The CDR3 consists of 12 residues. The CDR3 DNA reads TGTGCCAGCAGTCCGGGGGGCTATGGCTACACCTTC. It yields the protein CASSPGGYGYTF.

The chain recombines TRBV14 with TRBJ1-2; D gene uncertain. This CDR3 is built from 15 residues. Germline CDR1 SGHDN, CDR2 FVKESK. Trimming stripped 4 bases from V and 4 bases from J, with 16 bases between. The DNA for the CDR3 is TGTGCCAGCAGCCCTCCCCTTGCGGGCGGCTATGGCTACACCTTC. Amino acid sequence: CASSPPLAGGYGYTF.

This sequence joins TRBV24-1 and TRBJ2-5; TRBD1 matches at 8 bases. CDR1 is KGHDR, CDR2 SFDVKD, per germline. V gave up 2 bases and J gave up 5 bases; unmatched junction bases: 9. This CDR3 has 16 residues. The CDR3, as DNA: TGTGCCACCAGTGATTCGGCAGGGGGCGGGTGGGAGACCCAGTACTTC. This codes for CATSDSAGGGWETQYF.

This clone was counted a single time. This chain connects TRBV9 to TRBJ2-1; 8 positions match TRBD1. Germline lookup yields CDR1 SGDLS and CDR2 YYNGEE. V shed 1 base and J 1 base; nucleotides not matched to a gene: 10. CDR3 length equals 18 residues. CDR3 DNA sequence: TGTGCCAGCAGCGTACAATCACAGGGGGTCGGATCCTACAATGAGCAGTTCTTC. Residues: CASSVQSQGVGSYNEQFF.

The rearrangement joins TRBV7-9 to TRBJ1-2; 9 bases are a match to TRBD1. The CDR3 has 14 residues. J was trimmed by 8 bases and V by 4 bases; bases with no gene match: 8. Germline assignment: CDR1 SEHNR and CDR2 FQNEAQ (reference sequence). The CDR3 here is CASSSSRDRDGYTF. CDR3 DNA sequence: TGTGCCAGCAGCTCGTCCCGGGACAGGGACGGCTACACCTTC.

The rearrangement links TRBV3-1 (or the pseudogene TRBV3-2) to TRBJ2-2; 8 bases align to TRBD2. Germline trimming cut 0 bases from V and 6 bases from J; bases unmatched to any gene: 9. The CDR3 is made up of 17 amino acids. CDR1 and CDR2 from the germline V gene are LGHDT and YNNKEL (reference sequence). CDR3 sequence: CASSQDLSAGVAGELFF. The CDR3 nucleotides read TGTGCCAGCAGCCAAGATCTCTCAGCGGGAGTGGCCGGGGAGCTGTTTTTT.

The CDR3: CASSDPGTSGYTF. The CDR3 nucleotides read TGCGCCAGCAGTGACCCCGGGACTTCCGGCTACACCTTC. The chain carries TRBV10-2 and TRBJ1-2; TRBD1 might be the D (5 bases). Germline V CDR1 and CDR2: WSHSY, SAAADI. The CDR3 spans 13 residues. With 3 bases removed from V and 8 bases from J, the gap between germline ends came to 13 bases.

This clone appeared a few times. V is TRBV14 and J is TRBJ1-6; 9 bases are shared with TRBD1. V shed 4 bases and J 9 bases; nucleotides not matched to a gene: 1. Germline V gene lookup returns CDR1 SGHDN and CDR2 FVKESK. This CDR3 is 13 amino acids long. DNA of the CDR3: TGTGCCAGCAGCCGGGACAGGGTTTCACCCCTCCACTTT. This codes for CASSRDRVSPLHF. Looking up the rest from reference TRBV14 and TRBJ1-6 gives the full variable domain: EAGVTQFPSHSVIEKGQTVTLRCDPISGHDNLYWYRRVMGKEIKFLLHFVKESKQDESGMPNNRFLAERTGGTYSTLKVQPAELEDSGVYFCASSRDRVSPLHFGNGTRLTVT.

The V call is TRBV5-1, the J call TRBJ1-6, with a weak D call TRBD1 (5 bases). V lost 0 bases and J 5 bases, leaving 12 bases between the germline ends. This CDR3 spans 16 amino acids. Germline V lookup: CDR1 SGHRS, CDR2 YFSETQ. CDR3 region: CASSLDPGHNNSPLHF. The CDR3, as DNA: TGCGCCAGCAGCTTGGACCCAGGGCACAATAATTCACCCCTCCACTTT.

This chain links TRBV9 with TRBJ2-1, with TRBD2 as a possible D gene (6 bases). V shed 0 bases and J shed 12 bases, with 22 bases lying between them. The CDR3 has 16 residues. The germline V gene has CDR1 SGDLS and CDR2 YYNGEE. Written as DNA, the CDR3 is TGTGCCAGCAGCGTAGCCTCTCCGGGGGAAAATGTTCGGCAGTTCTTC. Its protein product is CASSVASPGENVRQFF.

The rearrangement links TRBV28 to TRBJ1-1, with TRBD1 as a possible D gene (6 bases). The germline CDR1 and CDR2 sequences are MDHEN and SYDVKM. The CDR3 runs to 15 residues. Trimming removed 3 bases from V and 1 base from J, with 12 bases in between. The CDR3 DNA sequence: TGTGCCAGCAGTTTGGGGGGGGCTTCGAACACTGAAGCTTTCTTT. Amino acids: CASSLGGASNTEAFF.

In its sample, this clone was seen once. The chain combines TRBV2 with TRBJ1-6; no firm D call. Per germline, CDR1 SNHLY and CDR2 FYNNEI. The CDR3 sequence is 14 residues long. Trimming left V 8 bases short and J 0 bases short, with 8 bases between. The CDR3 DNA sequence: TGTGCCAGCCTTTTGAGCTCCTATAATTCACCCCTCCACTTT. Translating gives CASLLSSYNSPLHF. Looking up the rest from reference TRBV2 and TRBJ1-6 gives the full variable domain: EPEVTQTPSHQVTQMGQEVILRCVPISNHLYFYWYRQILGQKVEFLVSFYNNEISEKSEIFDDQFSVERPDGSNFTLKIRSTKLEDSAMYFCASLLSSYNSPLHFGNGTRLTVT.

This clone was observed a handful of times. The rearrangement links TRBV7-2 to TRBJ1-5; 8 positions match TRBD1. Germline trimming cut 2 bases from V and 6 bases from J; bases unmatched to any gene: 3. Germline V gene data show CDR1 as SGHTA and CDR2 as FQGNSA. This CDR3 has 14 residues. The CDR3 region is CASSLPGGGQPQHF. In DNA, the CDR3 is TGTGCCAGCAGCTTACCAGGGGGCGGTCAGCCCCAGCATTTT. Full variable domain (outside the CDR3, taken from reference TRBV7-2 and TRBJ1-5): GAGVSQSPSNKVTEKGKDVELRCDPISGHTALYWYRQSLGQGLEFLIYFQGNSAPDKSGLPSDRFSAERTGGSVSTLTIQRTQQEDSAVYLCASSLPGGGQPQHFGDGTRLSIL.

The genes are TRBV9 and TRBJ2-2, with 14 bases matching TRBD2. The germline CDR1 and CDR2 sequences are SGDLS and YYNGEE. The CDR3 covers 18 residues. J was trimmed by 5 bases and V by 3 bases; bases with no gene match: 9. The CDR3 nucleotides are TGTGCCAGCAGCGCCCCGGGACTAGCGGGAGTGGTGACCGGGGAGCTGTTTTTT. Translated, it gives CASSAPGLAGVVTGELFF.

J is TRBJ1-5 and V is TRBV19; TRBD1 matches 8 bases. The germline V gene has CDR1 LNHDA and CDR2 SQIVND (reference sequence). J gave up 2 bases and V 2 bases, and 14 bases lay outside the gene matches. The CDR3 is 19 amino acids. The CDR3 sequence: CASSIRNYRGAQGNQPQHF. DNA for the CDR3: TGTGCCAGTAGTATACGGAACTACAGGGGGGCGCAGGGCAATCAGCCCCAGCATTTT.

The genes are TRBV18 and TRBJ1-3; tentatively, D is TRBD1 (6 bases). The V end was cut by 3 bases, the J end by 3 bases, with 9 bases between. This CDR3 has 14 residues. Germline V gives CDR1 KGHSH, CDR2 LQKENI. CDR3 DNA: TGTGCCAGCTCACCGACAGGTATTGGAAACACCATATATTTT. Translated: CASSPTGIGNTIYF.

The V and J genes are TRBV7-3 and TRBJ1-6, with a weak D call TRBD1 (6 bases). CDR1 is SGHTA, CDR2 FQGTGA, per germline. Trimming stripped 4 bases from V and 7 bases from J, with 8 bases between. There are 13 residues in the CDR3. The CDR3, as DNA: TGTGCCAGCAGCTACAGGGACAATTCACCCCTCCACTTT. The encoded protein is CASSYRDNSPLHF.

The chain joins TRBV2 to TRBJ2-7; 7 bases line up with TRBD1. With 7 bases clipped from V and 1 base from J, the junction kept 10 bases outside the gene matches. There are 15 residues in the CDR3. Germline V gives CDR1 SNHLY, CDR2 FYNNEI. DNA of the CDR3: TGTGCCAGCACCAGAAGTACAGGGGTATCCTACGAGCAGTACTTC. It is translated as CASTRSTGVSYEQYF.

The chain couples TRBV10-3 to TRBJ2-5; a possible D gene is TRBD2 (5 bases). Germline-derived CDR1 and CDR2 are ENHRY and SYGVKD. CDR3 length: 14 residues. V was pared by 6 bases and J by 5 bases, with 16 bases between. The CDR3 region is CAIRLGAGRETQYF. The CDR3 DNA is TGTGCCATCAGGTTGGGAGCAGGCCGGGAGACCCAGTACTTC.